These 13 T cell receptor beta chains were sequenced from one sample in a study of regulatory T cells in long-lasting Graves disease. Noted time point: persistent/refractory GD, antithyroid drugs over 5 years with positive TRAb. Construction of the TCR library relied on RNA isolated from PBMCs. Arm-PCR with iRepertoire HTBI primers amplified the CDR3 regions for these TCR beta libraries. Using its own MiXCR run on the multiplex PCR reads, TCRdb lists one record per CDR3 protein. The repertoire holds some 430,000 distinct CDR3 sequences, with roughly a fifth as singletons. This sample comprised peripheral blood mononuclear cells (PBMCs), obtained when the disease was refractory, from a patient treated with antithyroid drugs. Receptor source: a female donor with Graves disease.

V usage is TRBV19 and J usage is TRBJ1-2; 8 nucleotides match TRBD1. Germline assignment: CDR1 LNHDA and CDR2 SQIVND (reference sequence). The CDR3 covers 15 residues. V gave up 6 bases and J gave up 9 bases; unmatched junction bases: 15. The CDR3 here is CASSQMGQGARSYTF. CDR3 coding DNA: TGTGCCAGTAGCCAGATGGGGCAGGGGGCGCGGAGCTACACCTTC.

This clonotype showed up just a few times. This rearrangement joins TRBV3-1 to TRBJ2-2; 9 nucleotides agree with TRBD2. The J segment lost 4 bases and the V segment lost 4 bases, leaving 7 bases of the junction unmatched. The CDR3 runs to 16 residues. Germline assignment: CDR1 LGHDT and CDR2 YNNKEL (reference sequence). The CDR3 nucleotides read TGTGCCAGCAGCCTAGTGGGCGGGAGGGGCACCGGGGAGCTGTTTTTT. It encodes CASSLVGGRGTGELFF.

Details on this clonotype: A read error is the likely source, as a far larger clone sits one nucleotide away. The chain recombines TRBV12-3 or TRBV12-4 with TRBJ2-5; TRBD1 or TRBD2 may be the D gene (7 bases each). The length of the CDR3 is 14 residues. V gave up 8 bases and J gave up 7 bases, with 20 bases separating them. CDR3 loop: CASGDPQGRGTQYF. In DNA, the CDR3 is TGTGCCAGCGGTGACCCACAGGGGAGGGGGACCCAGTACTTC.

V usage is TRBV20-1 and J usage is TRBJ2-2; D is tentatively TRBD1 or TRBD2 (5 bases each). Between the trimmed V and J ends, which lost 3 bases and 2 bases, there was a span of 13 bases. CDR1 DFQATT and CDR2 SNEGSKA come from the germline V gene (reference sequence). The CDR3 spans 15 residues. CDR3 sequence: CSASESGPNTGELFF. The DNA for the CDR3 is TGCAGTGCTAGCGAATCGGGGCCCAACACCGGGGAGCTGTTTTTT.

As concerns this clonotype: This may stem from a read error, because a much larger clone lies one nucleotide away. The conserved final phenylalanine or tryptophan is absent from the CDR3, which likely points to a read error. The chain links TRBV7-9 to TRBJ1-5, with D possibly TRBD1 on 5 matching bases. CDR1 and CDR2 from the germline V gene are SEHNR and FQNEAQ (reference sequence). The CDR3 has 13 residues. Between the trimmed V and J ends, which lost 4 bases and 10 bases, there was a span of 14 bases. The DNA of the CDR3 is TGTGCCAGCAGCTCCGGGGCGGGAGGACCCCAGCATCTT. Encoded protein: CASSSGAGGPQHL.

This chain connects TRBV7-9 to TRBJ2-2, with D hard to call. The germline V gene has CDR1 SEHNR and CDR2 FQNEAQ (reference sequence). The ends were cut back, 5 bases at V and 6 bases at J, with 22 bases in the middle. CDR3 size: 17 residues. CDR3 sequence (DNA): TGTGCCAGCAGCCATAACCTCGTTGCTAGTGGTTCCGGGGAGCTGTTTTTT. It translates to CASSHNLVASGSGELFF.

Only a few counts were recorded for this clonotype. The gene calls are TRBV10-3 and TRBJ2-2; TRBD2 matches at 10 bases. The CDR3 covers 16 residues. Germline V lookup: CDR1 ENHRY, CDR2 SYGVKD. J was trimmed by 0 bases and V by 10 bases; bases with no gene match: 8. As DNA, the CDR3 is TGTGCCACCGTGGACCTAGCGGGGGCGAACACCGGGGAGCTGTTTTTT. Encoded protein: CATVDLAGANTGELFF.

CDR3 in DNA: TGTGCCAGCAGAAATCTAGCGGGGGGTGTCACCGGGGAGCTGTTTTTT. Translation gives CASRNLAGGVTGELFF. V is TRBV6-1 and J is TRBJ2-2; 11 positions match TRBD2. CDR3 length: 16 amino acids. Germline CDR1 is MNHNS and CDR2 is SASEGT. The trim removed 6 bases at V and 4 bases at J, leaving 7 bases unmatched.

This chain links TRBV28 with TRBJ1-2; D is possibly TRBD1 (6 bases). Germline CDR1 and CDR2: MDHEN and SYDVKM. Trimming took 10 bases from V and 4 from J, leaving 16 bases between them. The CDR3 has 13 residues. CDR3 coding DNA: TGTGCCACCACATTGACAGGTGTCTATGGCTACACCTTC. Amino acids: CATTLTGVYGYTF.

This clonotype was counted ten times or more. V gene TRBV11-2 combines with J gene TRBJ1-2; D may be TRBD1 (6 bases). With 4 bases removed from V and 2 bases from J, the gap between germline ends came to 11 bases. Germline loops: CDR1 SGHAT, CDR2 FQNNGV. CDR3 length equals 14 residues. In DNA form, the CDR3 reads TGTGCCAGCAGCTGGGGCGGACAGAACTATGGCTACACCTTC. It yields the protein CASSWGGQNYGYTF.

This clonotype was seen only a few times. This chain links TRBV19 with TRBJ1-5; 11 bases agree with TRBD1. This CDR3 spans 18 amino acids. V gave up 4 bases and J gave up 8 bases; unmatched junction bases: 16. Per the germline V gene, CDR1 is LNHDA and CDR2 is SQIVND (reference sequence). Written as DNA, the CDR3 is TGTGCCAGTAGTAAACAACTATCGGACAGGGGGCCAGGGGAGCCCCAGCATTTT. Translating it yields CASSKQLSDRGPGEPQHF. Supplemented by reference TRBV19 and TRBJ1-5, the full variable domain reads DGGITQSPKYLFRKEGQNVTLSCEQNLNHDAMYWYRQDPGQGLRLIYYSQIVNDFQKGDIAEGYSVSREKKESFPLTVTSAQKNPTAFYLCASSKQLSDRGPGEPQHFGDGTRLSIL.

The V call is TRBV5-1, the J call TRBJ2-7; D unresolved. V was shortened by 0 bases and J by 6 bases, with 7 bases between the two germline ends. The germline CDR1 and CDR2 sequences are SGHRS and YFSETQ. The CDR3 length is 12 residues. Here the CDR3 DNA reads TGCGCCAGCAGCTTGGGAAACCGCGAGCAGTACTTC. This codes for CASSLGNREQYF.

This chain uses TRBV29-1 with TRBJ2-2; the D call may be TRBD1 or TRBD2 (6 bases each). This CDR3 is built from 14 residues. Germline lookup yields CDR1 SQVTM and CDR2 ANQGSEA. Trimming took 6 bases from V and 5 from J, leaving 16 bases between them. The CDR3 DNA sequence: TGCAGCGTCCAGCCGGGGGCTGGGACCGGGGAGCTGTTTTTT. As protein: CSVQPGAGTGELFF.